This T cell receptor beta chain comes out of a study of blood T cell repertoires in COVID-19. Study overall: Sites in the United States, Italy and Spain provided acute and convalescent COVID-19 samples. PBMCs, B-cell-depleted T cells, or T cells were the source of the cDNA or gDNA that made up the material.

The CDR3 covers 15 residues. V lost 5 bases and J lost 1; bases outside the gene matches: 4. Per the germline V gene, CDR1 is MDHEN and CDR2 is SYDVKM. TCRdb's copy holds only in-frame clones and misses some; the assay was immunoSEQ multiplex PCR. The sample shows 450,000 or so clones, about 88% of them seen only once. This TCR was recovered from a man aged 18 to 29 with COVID-19, enrolled during active disease. The specimen sequenced was peripheral blood. The J gene is TRBJ2-2, the V gene TRBV28; the match to TRBD1 covers 7 bases. CDR3 sequence: CASSTGAQNTGELFF. CDR3 nucleotides: TGTGCCAGCAGTACAGGGGCCCAGAACACCGGGGAGCTGTTTTTT.